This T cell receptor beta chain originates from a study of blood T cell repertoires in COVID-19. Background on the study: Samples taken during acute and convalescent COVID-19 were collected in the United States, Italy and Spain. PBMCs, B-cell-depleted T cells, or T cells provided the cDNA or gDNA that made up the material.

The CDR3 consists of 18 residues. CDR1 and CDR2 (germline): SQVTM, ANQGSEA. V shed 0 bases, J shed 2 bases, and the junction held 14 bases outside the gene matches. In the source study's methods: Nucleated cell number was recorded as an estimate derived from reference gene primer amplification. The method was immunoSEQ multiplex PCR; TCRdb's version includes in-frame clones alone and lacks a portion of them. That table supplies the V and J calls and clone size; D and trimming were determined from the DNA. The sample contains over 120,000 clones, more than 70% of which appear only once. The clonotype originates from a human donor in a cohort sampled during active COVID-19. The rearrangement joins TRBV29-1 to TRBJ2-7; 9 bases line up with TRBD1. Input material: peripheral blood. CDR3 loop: CSVEDLVEGQGITYEQYF. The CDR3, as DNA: TGCAGCGTTGAAGATCTGGTTGAGGGACAGGGAATCACCTACGAGCAGTACTTC.